In this sample, the clone carrying this T cell receptor (beta chain) turned up a few times. Its antigen is still unknown. Patients affected by ophthalmopathy presented a Clinical Activity Score of at least 3, a NOSPECS grade of at least 4, and disease duration below 3 months. Uncontrolled infection, other autoimmune disease, pregnancy and lactation each barred patients from inclusion. The germline V gene has CDR1 LGHNT and CDR2 FRNRAP. This CDR3 region has 17 residues. V was pared by 3 bases and J by 0 bases, with 12 bases between. This sample is part of a study of T cells in Graves' hyperthyroidism and ophthalmopathy. The study's findings and limits: Classification by a 13 V-J model distinguished ophthalmopathy from stable hyperthyroidism. Most expanded thyroid clonotypes above 0.001 also appeared in blood.

TCR beta CDR3 regions were amplified from RNA transcripts. TCR CDR3 regions were first amplified by RT-PCR with HTBI primers. TCRdb analysed the multiplex PCR reads with MiXCR anew, one entry per CDR3 protein. The sample has some 490,000 distinct CDR3 sequences; roughly 23% are singletons. The rearrangement uses TRBV12-5 and TRBJ1-6; TRBD1 might be the D (6 bases). The sequenced material came from blood. The receptor was derived from a woman between 70 and 85 years old with Graves' ophthalmopathy. This CDR3 reads CASGFQGTSSYNSPLHF. CDR3 nucleotide sequence: TGTGCTAGTGGTTTTCAGGGGACAAGCTCCTATAATTCACCCCTCCACTTT.